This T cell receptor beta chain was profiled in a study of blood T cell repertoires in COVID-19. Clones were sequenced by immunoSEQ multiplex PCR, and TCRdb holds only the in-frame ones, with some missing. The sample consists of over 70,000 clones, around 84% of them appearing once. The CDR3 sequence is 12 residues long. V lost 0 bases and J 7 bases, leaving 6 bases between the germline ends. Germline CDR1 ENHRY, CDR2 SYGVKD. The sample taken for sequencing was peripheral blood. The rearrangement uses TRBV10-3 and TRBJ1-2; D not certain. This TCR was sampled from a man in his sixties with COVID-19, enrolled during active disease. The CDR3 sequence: CAISESEGGYTF. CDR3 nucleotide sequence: TGTGCCATCAGTGAGTCCGAGGGTGGCTACACCTTC.